This T cell receptor (beta chain) was obtained from a study of blood T cell repertoires in COVID-19. Background on the study: From the United States, Italy and Spain came samples of acute and convalescent COVID-19.

Original handling: Nucleated cell counts were estimated from reference gene primer amplification. Assay used: immunoSEQ multiplex PCR; TCRdb lists only in-frame clones, some missing. The V and J calls and clone size come from that table; D and trimming were worked out from the DNA. The data show about 150,000 clones, around 82% seen once. The CDR3 runs to 15 residues. With 3 bases removed from V and 6 bases from J, the gap between germline ends came to 17 bases. Germline assignment: CDR1 KGHDR and CDR2 SFDVKD. Sequencing input: peripheral blood. The receptor comes from a woman in her 70s who had recovered from COVID-19. The genes are TRBV24-1 and TRBJ2-7; weak D call: TRBD1 (5 bases). The chain's CDR3 is CATSDPGQGDSEQYF. DNA for the CDR3: TGTGCCACCAGTGATCCCGGACAAGGGGATTCCGAGCAGTACTTC.